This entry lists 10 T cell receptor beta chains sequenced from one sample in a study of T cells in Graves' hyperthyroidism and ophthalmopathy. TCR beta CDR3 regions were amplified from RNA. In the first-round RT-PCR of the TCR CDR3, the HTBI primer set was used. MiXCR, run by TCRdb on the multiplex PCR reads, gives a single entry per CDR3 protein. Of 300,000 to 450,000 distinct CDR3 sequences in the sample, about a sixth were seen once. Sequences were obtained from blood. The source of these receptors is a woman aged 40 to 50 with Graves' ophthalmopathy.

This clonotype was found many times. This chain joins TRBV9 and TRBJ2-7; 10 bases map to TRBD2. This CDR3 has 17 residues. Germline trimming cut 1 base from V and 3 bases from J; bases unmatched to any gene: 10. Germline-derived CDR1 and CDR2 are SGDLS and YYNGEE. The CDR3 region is CASSVSGGDYTDYEQYF. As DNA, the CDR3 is TGTGCCAGCAGCGTAAGCGGGGGGGACTACACCGACTACGAGCAGTACTTC.

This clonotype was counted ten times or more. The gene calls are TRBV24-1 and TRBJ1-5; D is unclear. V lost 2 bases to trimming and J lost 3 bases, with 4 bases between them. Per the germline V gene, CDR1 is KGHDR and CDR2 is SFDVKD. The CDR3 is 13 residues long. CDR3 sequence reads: CATSDSINQPQHF. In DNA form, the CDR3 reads TGTGCCACCAGTGATTCGATCAATCAGCCCCAGCATTTT.

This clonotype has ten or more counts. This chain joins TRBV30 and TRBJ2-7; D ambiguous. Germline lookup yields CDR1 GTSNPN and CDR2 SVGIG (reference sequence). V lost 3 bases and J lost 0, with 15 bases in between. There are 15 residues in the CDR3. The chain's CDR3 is CAWRATLGSSYEQYF. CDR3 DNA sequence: TGTGCCTGGAGAGCTACTCTAGGAAGCTCCTACGAGCAGTACTTC. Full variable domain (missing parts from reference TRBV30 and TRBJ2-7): SQTIHQWPATLVQPVGSPLSLECTVEGTSNPNLYWYRQAAGRGLQLLFYSVGIGQISSEVPQNLSASRPQDRQFILSSKKLLLSDSGFYLCAWRATLGSSYEQYFGPGTRLTVT.

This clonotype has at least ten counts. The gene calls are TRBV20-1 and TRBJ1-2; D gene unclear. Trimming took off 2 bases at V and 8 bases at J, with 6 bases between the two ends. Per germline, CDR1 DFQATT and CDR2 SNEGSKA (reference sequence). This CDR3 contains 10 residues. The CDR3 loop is CSARLIGYTF. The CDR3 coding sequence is TGCAGTGCTAGACTGATAGGCTACACCTTC.

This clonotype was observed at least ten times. The CDR3 loop is CASGRGQGLVGYTF. CDR3 nucleotide sequence: TGTGCTAGTGGCCGAGGACAGGGGCTGGTCGGCTACACCTTC. This chain links TRBV12-5 with TRBJ1-2; 9 bases are shared with TRBD1. The V gene's germline CDR1 is LGHNT and CDR2 FRNRAP. The CDR3 loop spans 14 amino acids. V dropped 6 bases and J dropped 8; count of bases not matched to a gene: 10. Full variable domain (rest looked up from reference TRBV12-5 and TRBJ1-2): DARVTQTPRHKVTEMGQEVTMRCQPILGHNTVFWYRQTMMQGLELLAYFRNRAPLDDSGMPKDRFSAEMPDATLATLKIQPSEPRDSAVYFCASGRGQGLVGYTFGSGTRLTVV.

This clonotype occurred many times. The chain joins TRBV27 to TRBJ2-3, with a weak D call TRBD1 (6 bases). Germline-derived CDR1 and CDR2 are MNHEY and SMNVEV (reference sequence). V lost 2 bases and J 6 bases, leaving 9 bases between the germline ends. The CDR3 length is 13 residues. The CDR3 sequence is CASSLRGIDTQYF. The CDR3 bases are TGTGCCAGCAGTTTAAGGGGGATCGATACGCAGTATTTT.

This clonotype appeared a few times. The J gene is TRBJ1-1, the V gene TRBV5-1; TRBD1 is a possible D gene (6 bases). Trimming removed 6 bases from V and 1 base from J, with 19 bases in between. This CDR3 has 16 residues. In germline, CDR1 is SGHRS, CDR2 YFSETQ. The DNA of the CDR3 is TGCGCCAGCATGACATGGACCGGACAGACGAACACTGAAGCTTTCTTT. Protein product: CASMTWTGQTNTEAFF.

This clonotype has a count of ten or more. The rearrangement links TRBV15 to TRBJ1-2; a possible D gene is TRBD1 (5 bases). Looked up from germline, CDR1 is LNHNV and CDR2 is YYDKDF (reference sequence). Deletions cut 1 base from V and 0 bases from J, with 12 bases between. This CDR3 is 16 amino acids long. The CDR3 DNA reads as TGTGCCACCAGCAGAGGGGGGACTCCAGCTAACTATGGCTACACCTTC. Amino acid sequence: CATSRGGTPANYGYTF.

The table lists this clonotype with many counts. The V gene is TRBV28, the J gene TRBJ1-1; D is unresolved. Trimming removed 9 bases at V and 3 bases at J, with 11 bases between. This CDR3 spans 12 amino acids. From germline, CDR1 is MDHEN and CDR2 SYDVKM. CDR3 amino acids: CASHPGHTEAFF. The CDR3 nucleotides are TGTGCCAGTCACCCTGGGCACACTGAAGCTTTCTTT. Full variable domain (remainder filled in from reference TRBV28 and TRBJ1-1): DVKVTQSSRYLVKRTGEKVFLECVQDMDHENMFWYRQDPGLGLRLIYFSYDVKMKEKGDIPEGYSVSREKKERFSLILESASTNQTSMYLCASHPGHTEAFFGQGTRLTVV.

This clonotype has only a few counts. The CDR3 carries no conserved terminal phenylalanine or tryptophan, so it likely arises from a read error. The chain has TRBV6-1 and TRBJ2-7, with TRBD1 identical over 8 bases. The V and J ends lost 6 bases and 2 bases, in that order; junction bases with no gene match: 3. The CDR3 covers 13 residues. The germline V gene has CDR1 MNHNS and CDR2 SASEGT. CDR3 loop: CASSQDRAYEQYS. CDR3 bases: TGTGCCAGCAGCCAGGACAGGGCCTACGAGCAGTACTCC.